This T cell receptor beta chain was retrieved from a study of blood T cell repertoires in COVID-19. Study in general: Sites across the United States, Italy and Spain contributed samples from acute and convalescent COVID-19. Sources were T cells, B-cell-depleted T cells, or PBMCs; the material itself was cDNA or gDNA.

Trimming pared 1 base from V and 2 bases from J, leaving 13 bases between. The CDR3 consists of 16 residues. The germline V gene encodes CDR1 LGHNA and CDR2 YNFKEQ. Authors' methods: Cell counts per sample came from amplifying reference gene primers. TCRdb keeps only in-frame clones here, not all; method: immunoSEQ multiplex PCR. V and J calls and clone size are given by that table; D and trimming were obtained from the DNA. Found here are approximately 280,000 clones, roughly 86% of them singletons; the top ten hold 9.4%. The receptor was isolated from a young man with active or convalescent COVID-19. The chain has TRBV4-2 and TRBJ2-3, with D tentatively TRBD2 (6 bases). Material: peripheral blood. The CDR3 coding sequence is TGTGCCAGCAGCCAAGGTCCGGGACTCAACACAGATACGCAGTATTTT. Translated, it gives CASSQGPGLNTDTQYF.